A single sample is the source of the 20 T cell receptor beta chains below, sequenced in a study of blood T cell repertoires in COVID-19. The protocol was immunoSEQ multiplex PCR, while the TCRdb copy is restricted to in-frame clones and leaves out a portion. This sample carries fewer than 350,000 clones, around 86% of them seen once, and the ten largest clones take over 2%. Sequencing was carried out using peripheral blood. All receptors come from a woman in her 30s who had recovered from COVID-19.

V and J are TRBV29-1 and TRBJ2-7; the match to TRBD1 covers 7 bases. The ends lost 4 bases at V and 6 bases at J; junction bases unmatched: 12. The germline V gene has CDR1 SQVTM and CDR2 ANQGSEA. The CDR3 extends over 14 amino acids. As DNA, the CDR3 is TGCAGCGTTGTTCCAGGACAGGTTAAGGGCGAGCAGTACTTC. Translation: CSVVPGQVKGEQYF.

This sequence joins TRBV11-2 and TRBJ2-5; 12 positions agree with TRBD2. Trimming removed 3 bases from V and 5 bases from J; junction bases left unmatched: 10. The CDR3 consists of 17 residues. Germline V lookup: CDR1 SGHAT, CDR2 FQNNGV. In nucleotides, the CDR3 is TGTGCCAGCAGCTTTACTAGCGGGGGGACCAGAGGGGAGACCCAGTACTTC. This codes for CASSFTSGGTRGETQYF.

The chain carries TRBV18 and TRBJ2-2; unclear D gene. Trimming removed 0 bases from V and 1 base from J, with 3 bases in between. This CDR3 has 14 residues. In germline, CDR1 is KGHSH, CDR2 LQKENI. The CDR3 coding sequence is TGTGCCAGCTCACCACCGCGGAACACCGGGGAGCTGTTTTTT. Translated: CASSPPRNTGELFF.

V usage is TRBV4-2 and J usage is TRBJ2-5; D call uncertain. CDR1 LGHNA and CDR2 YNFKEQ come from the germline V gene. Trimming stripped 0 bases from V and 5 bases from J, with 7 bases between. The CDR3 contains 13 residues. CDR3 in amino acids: CASSQEAWETQYF. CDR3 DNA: TGTGCCAGCAGCCAAGAGGCATGGGAGACCCAGTACTTC.

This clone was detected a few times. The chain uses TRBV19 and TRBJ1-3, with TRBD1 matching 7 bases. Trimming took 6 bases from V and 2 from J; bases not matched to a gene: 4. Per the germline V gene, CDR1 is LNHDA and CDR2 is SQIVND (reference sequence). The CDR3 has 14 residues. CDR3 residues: CASRKQGPGNTIYF. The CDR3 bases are TGTGCCAGTAGGAAACAGGGGCCTGGAAACACCATATATTTT. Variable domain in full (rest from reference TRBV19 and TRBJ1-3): DGGITQSPKYLFRKEGQNVTLSCEQNLNHDAMYWYRQDPGQGLRLIYYSQIVNDFQKGDIAEGYSVSREKKESFPLTVTSAQKNPTAFYLCASRKQGPGNTIYFGEGSWLTVV.

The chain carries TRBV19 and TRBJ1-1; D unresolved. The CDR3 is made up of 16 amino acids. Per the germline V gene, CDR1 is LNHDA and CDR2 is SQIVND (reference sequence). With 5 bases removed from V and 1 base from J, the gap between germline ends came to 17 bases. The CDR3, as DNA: TGTGCCAGTAGTTGGGCTTCGGGGAGATCGAACACTGAAGCTTTCTTT. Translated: CASSWASGRSNTEAFF.

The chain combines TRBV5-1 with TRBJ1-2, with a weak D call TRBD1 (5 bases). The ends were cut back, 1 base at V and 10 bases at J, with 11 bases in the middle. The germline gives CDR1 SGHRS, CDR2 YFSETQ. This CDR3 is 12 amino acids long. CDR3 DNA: TGCGCCAGCAGCTTGAGCGTCAGGGACTACACCTTC. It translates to CASSLSVRDYTF. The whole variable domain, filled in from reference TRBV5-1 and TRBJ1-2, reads KAGVTQTPRYLIKTRGQQVTLSCSPISGHRSVSWYQQTPGQGLQFLFEYFSETQRNKGNFPGRFSGRQFSNSRSEMNVSTLELGDSALYLCASSLSVRDYTFGSGTRLTVV.

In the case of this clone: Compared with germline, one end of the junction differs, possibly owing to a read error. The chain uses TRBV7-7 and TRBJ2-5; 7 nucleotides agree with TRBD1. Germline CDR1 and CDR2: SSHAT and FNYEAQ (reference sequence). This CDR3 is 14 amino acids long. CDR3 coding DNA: TGTGCTAGCAGCTTAGGTTCAGGGGGAGAGACCCAGTACTTC. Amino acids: CASSLGSGGETQYF.

The CDR3 coding sequence is TGTGCCTGGGACCGTACTAGCACAGATACGCAGTATTTT. It specifies CAWDRTSTDTQYF. The chain uses TRBV30 and TRBJ2-3; D gene uncertain. This CDR3 contains 13 residues. The V and J ends lost 5 bases and 0 bases respectively, with 9 bases between them. Germline V gives CDR1 GTSNPN, CDR2 SVGIG (reference sequence).

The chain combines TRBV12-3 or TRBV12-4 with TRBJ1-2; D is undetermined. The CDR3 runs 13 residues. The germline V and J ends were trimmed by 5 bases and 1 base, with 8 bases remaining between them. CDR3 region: CASSPRLNYGYTF. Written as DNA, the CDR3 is TGTGCCAGCAGTCCCCGACTTAACTATGGCTACACCTTC.

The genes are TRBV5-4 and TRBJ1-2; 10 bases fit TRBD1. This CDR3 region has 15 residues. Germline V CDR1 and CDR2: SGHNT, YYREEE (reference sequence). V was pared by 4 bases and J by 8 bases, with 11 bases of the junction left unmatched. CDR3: CASSGRQGAYLGYTF. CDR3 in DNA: TGTGCCAGCAGCGGAAGACAGGGGGCGTATTTGGGCTACACCTTC.

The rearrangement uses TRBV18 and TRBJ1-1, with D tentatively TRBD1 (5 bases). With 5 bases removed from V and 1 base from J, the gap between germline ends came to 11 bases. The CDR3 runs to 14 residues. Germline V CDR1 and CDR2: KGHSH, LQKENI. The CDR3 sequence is CASSAGQGNTEAFF. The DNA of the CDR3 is TGTGCCAGCTCAGCCGGCCAGGGGAACACTGAAGCTTTCTTT. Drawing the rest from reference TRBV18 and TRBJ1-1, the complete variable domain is NAGVMQNPRHLVRRRGQEARLRCSPMKGHSHVYWYRQLPEEGLKFMVYLQKENIIDESGMPKERFSAEFPKEGPSILRIQQVVRGDSAAYFCASSAGQGNTEAFFGQGTRLTVV.

CDR3 sequence (DNA): TGTGCCAGCCGGACGGGCGGGGAACAGTACTTC. It is translated as CASRTGGEQYF. This rearrangement joins TRBV6-6 to TRBJ2-7; D perhaps matches TRBD2 (6 bases). This CDR3 has 11 amino acids. Germline CDR1 is MNHNY and CDR2 is SVGAGI (reference sequence). V was cut by 8 bases and J by 10 bases, with 15 bases left in between.

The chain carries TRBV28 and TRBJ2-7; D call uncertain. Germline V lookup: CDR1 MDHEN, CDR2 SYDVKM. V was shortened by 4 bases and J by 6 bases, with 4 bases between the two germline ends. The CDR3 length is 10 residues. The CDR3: CASSSGEQYF. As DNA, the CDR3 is TGTGCCAGCAGTTCGGGCGAGCAGTACTTC.

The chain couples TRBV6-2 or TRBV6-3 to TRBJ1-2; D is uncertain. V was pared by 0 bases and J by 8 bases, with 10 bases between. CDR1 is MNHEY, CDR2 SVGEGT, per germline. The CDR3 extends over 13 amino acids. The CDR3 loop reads CASSYSAGRGYTF. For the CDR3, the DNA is TGTGCCAGCAGTTACTCGGCGGGGAGAGGCTACACCTTC.

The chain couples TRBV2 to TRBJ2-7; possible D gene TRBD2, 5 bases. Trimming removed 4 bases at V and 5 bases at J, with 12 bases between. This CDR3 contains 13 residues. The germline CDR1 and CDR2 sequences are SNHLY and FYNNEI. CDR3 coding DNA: TGTGCCAGCAGTGGCCAGTTCGGGGACGAGCAGTACTTC. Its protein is CASSGQFGDEQYF.

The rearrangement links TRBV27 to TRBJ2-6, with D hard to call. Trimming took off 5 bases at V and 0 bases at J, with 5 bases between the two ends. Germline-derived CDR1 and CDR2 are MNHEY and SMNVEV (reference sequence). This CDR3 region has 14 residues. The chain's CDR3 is CASSPISGANVLTF. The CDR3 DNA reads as TGTGCCAGCAGTCCCATCTCTGGGGCCAACGTCCTGACTTTC.

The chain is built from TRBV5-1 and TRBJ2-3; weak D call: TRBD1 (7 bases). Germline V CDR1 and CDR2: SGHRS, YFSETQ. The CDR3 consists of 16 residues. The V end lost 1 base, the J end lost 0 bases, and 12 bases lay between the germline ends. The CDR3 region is CASSLLAGQSTDTQYF. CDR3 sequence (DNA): TGCGCCAGCAGCTTGTTGGCGGGACAGAGCACAGATACGCAGTATTTT.

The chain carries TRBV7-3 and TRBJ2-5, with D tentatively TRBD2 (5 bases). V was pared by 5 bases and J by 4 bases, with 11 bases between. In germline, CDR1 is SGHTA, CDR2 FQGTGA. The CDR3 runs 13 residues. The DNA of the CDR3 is TGTGCCAGCAGCCTAGCTCTTGGAGAGACCCAGTACTTC. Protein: CASSLALGETQYF.

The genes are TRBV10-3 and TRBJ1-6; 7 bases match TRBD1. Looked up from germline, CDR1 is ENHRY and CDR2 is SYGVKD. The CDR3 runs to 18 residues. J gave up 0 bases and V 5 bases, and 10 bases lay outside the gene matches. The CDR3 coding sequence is TGTGCCATCAGTCCGGGACAGCCCCTTGGCTCCTATAATTCACCCCTCCACTTT. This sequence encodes CAISPGQPLGSYNSPLHF.